This T cell receptor (beta chain) was sequenced in a study of blood T cell repertoires in COVID-19. Study-wide background: Donors in the United States, Italy and Spain gave samples during acute or convalescent COVID-19.

With 2 bases clipped from V and 7 bases from J, the junction kept 9 bases outside the gene matches. The CDR3 is 16 amino acids. CDR1 and CDR2 from the germline V gene are MNHEY and SMNVEV (reference sequence). Clones were sequenced by immunoSEQ multiplex PCR, and TCRdb holds only the in-frame ones, with some missing. Of fewer than 300,000 clones listed, 70% to 90% are singletons. The V gene is TRBV27, the J gene TRBJ2-1, with 9 bases matching TRBD2. The origin of this receptor is a woman in her twenties or thirties who had recovered from COVID-19. The sequencing input was PBMCs or T cells enriched from blood (not recorded which). CDR3: CASSLLGGRATNEQFF. CDR3 nucleotides: TGTGCCAGCAGTTTACTGGGCGGGAGGGCCACGAATGAGCAGTTCTTC.